Each of the 17 T cell receptor beta chains below was sequenced from the same sample in a study of T cell repertoires in cytomegalovirus infection. These receptors lack a known antigen. MiXCR was run by TCRdb on the reads, yielding one entry per CDR3 protein. The sample lists some 920,000 distinct CDR3 sequences, around 31% occurring once. Source: cultured CD8+ T cells from PBMCs, taken from culture after CMV antigen stimulation. These receptors all come from a human donor in good health (CMV status not recorded). Some clones in this sample may be carry-over from other donors' samples.

This clonotype was detected only a few times. This sequence joins TRBV7-9 and TRBJ2-2; D is uncertain. Trimming pared 2 bases from V and 2 bases from J, leaving 9 bases between. Germline V CDR1 and CDR2: SEHNR, FQNEAQ (reference sequence). The CDR3 length is 15 residues. In DNA, the CDR3 is TGTGCCAGCAGCTTAAGCAGGATTAACACCGGGGAGCTGTTTTTT. Translated, it gives CASSLSRINTGELFF.

The chain uses TRBV5-6 and TRBJ1-5; a possible D gene is TRBD1 (6 bases). Germline V gene lookup returns CDR1 SGHDT and CDR2 YYEEEE. The CDR3 is 15 amino acids. Trimming took 3 bases from V and 6 from J, leaving 16 bases between them. CDR3 nucleotides: TGTGCCAGCAGCTACGGGACATCTGTCGGTCAGCCCCAGCATTTT. Encoded protein: CASSYGTSVGQPQHF.

The chain has TRBV19 and TRBJ1-3; 8 nucleotides align to TRBD1. CDR3 length: 17 residues. Germline lookup yields CDR1 LNHDA and CDR2 SQIVND (reference sequence). V lost 5 bases to trimming and J lost 0 bases; unmatched junction nucleotides: 9. CDR3 residues: CASSPSPTGVSGNTIYF. As DNA, the CDR3 is TGTGCCAGTAGTCCCAGTCCGACAGGGGTCTCTGGAAACACCATATATTTT.

The chain employs TRBV6-2 or TRBV6-3 and TRBJ1-2; possible D gene TRBD1, 5 bases. Trimming took 5 bases from V and 8 from J, leaving 18 bases between them. This CDR3 has 14 amino acids. Germline V gene sequence: CDR1 MNHEY, CDR2 SVGEGT. The chain's CDR3 is CASSGGTYEEGYTF. In nucleotides, the CDR3 is TGTGCCAGCAGTGGCGGGACCTACGAGGAGGGCTACACCTTC.

Only a few counts were recorded for this clonotype. This chain uses TRBV5-4 with TRBJ2-2; D gene unclear. The CDR3 extends over 14 amino acids. V lost 7 bases and J lost 5, with 15 bases in between. Germline CDR1 and CDR2: SGHNT and YYREEE (reference sequence). CDR3 sequence: CASGGNIGTGELFF. The CDR3 nucleotides read TGTGCCAGCGGTGGGAACATCGGGACCGGGGAGCTGTTTTTT. Drawing the rest from reference TRBV5-4 and TRBJ2-2, the complete variable domain is ETGVTQSPTHLIKTRGQQVTLRCSSQSGHNTVSWYQQALGQGPQFIFQYYREEENGRGNFPPRFSGLQFPNYSSELNVNALELDDSALYLCASGGNIGTGELFFGEGSRLTVL.

The J gene is TRBJ2-1, the V gene TRBV7-4; D possibly corresponds to TRBD2 (5 bases). Trimming stripped 3 bases from V and 6 bases from J, with 15 bases between. The CDR3 contains 15 residues. The germline gives CDR1 SGHVT, CDR2 SQSDAQ. The CDR3 DNA reads as TGTGCCAGCAGCTTTGTTCTTGAAGGGAGCAATGAGCAGTTCTTC. It yields the protein CASSFVLEGSNEQFF.

The J gene is TRBJ1-2, the V gene TRBV7-9, with D unresolved. CDR3 length equals 13 residues. Trimming shortened V by 6 bases and J by 4 bases, and 12 bases separated the two germline ends. Germline CDR1 SEHNR, CDR2 FQNEAQ (reference sequence). CDR3 nucleotide sequence: TGTGCCAGCAGTCCCGGACTGTCCTATGGCTACACCTTC. The encoded protein is CASSPGLSYGYTF.

This chain joins TRBV20-1 and TRBJ2-6; D gene ambiguous. The V end lost 2 bases, the J end lost 0 bases, and 8 bases lay between the germline ends. The CDR3 is 15 amino acids. Germline assignment: CDR1 DFQATT and CDR2 SNEGSKA (reference sequence). The DNA of the CDR3 is TGCAGTGCTAGAAGCAGAAACTCTGGGGCCAACGTCCTGACTTTC. Translated: CSARSRNSGANVLTF.

The chain recombines TRBV19 with TRBJ1-5; unclear D gene. The CDR3 covers 12 residues. CDR1 LNHDA and CDR2 SQIVND come from the germline V gene (reference sequence). V was pared by 1 base and J by 7 bases, with 5 bases between. The DNA for the CDR3 is TGTGCCAGTAGTATAGGGGCGCAGCCCCAGCATTTT. It translates to CASSIGAQPQHF.

This clonotype was seen a handful of times. CDR3 DNA: TGTGCCAGCAGTTTAGATCCTAGCGGGGGCGGGCAGTTCTTC. As protein: CASSLDPSGGGQFF. The gene calls are TRBV28 and TRBJ2-1; TRBD2 aligns across 10 bases. Looked up from germline, CDR1 is MDHEN and CDR2 is SYDVKM. The V gene end was trimmed by 2 bases and the J gene end by 12 bases; junction bases not matched to a gene: 7. This CDR3 comprises 14 residues.

J is TRBJ2-2 and V is TRBV28; TRBD1 might be the D (5 bases). The V end was cut by 5 bases, the J end by 1 base, with 11 bases between. The CDR3 is 15 residues long. Germline V gene lookup returns CDR1 MDHEN and CDR2 SYDVKM. CDR3 sequence: CASSDLGENTGELFF. CDR3 coding DNA: TGTGCCAGCAGTGATTTAGGGGAGAACACCGGGGAGCTGTTTTTT.

The J gene is TRBJ1-1, the V gene TRBV20-1, with D perhaps matching TRBD1 (6 bases). The CDR3 is 14 amino acids. V dropped 0 bases and J dropped 4 bases, with 12 bases sitting between them. From germline, CDR1 is DFQATT and CDR2 SNEGSKA (reference sequence). This chain's CDR3 is CSARDRQGFTEAFF. The CDR3 DNA reads as TGCAGTGCTAGAGATCGCCAGGGGTTCACTGAAGCTTTCTTT.

This clonotype was found a few times. This rearrangement joins TRBV7-9 to TRBJ1-1; D unclear. The CDR3 is made up of 14 amino acids. Germline V lookup: CDR1 SEHNR, CDR2 FQNEAQ (reference sequence). The V end was cut by 5 bases, the J end by 6 bases, with 16 bases between. The DNA for the CDR3 is TGTGCCAGCAGCCCAACCCAGTCGGGCTCTGAAGCTTTCTTT. Translation: CASSPTQSGSEAFF.

This clonotype was picked up many times. This chain links TRBV7-2 with TRBJ2-5; 9 bases line up with TRBD1. The CDR3 runs to 15 residues. The V segment lost 1 base and the J segment 4 bases; nucleotides outside the gene matches: 4. CDR1 SGHTA and CDR2 FQGNSA come from the germline V gene. CDR3 region: CASSLDRGRRETQYF. As DNA, the CDR3 is TGTGCCAGCAGCTTAGACAGGGGGCGAAGAGAGACCCAGTACTTC.

This chain links TRBV7-6 with TRBJ1-1; a weak D match, TRBD1 (5 bases). In germline, CDR1 is SGHVS, CDR2 FNYEAQ. CDR3 length equals 15 residues. The ends were cut back, 0 bases at V and 5 bases at J, with 13 bases in the middle. CDR3 DNA: TGTGCCAGCAGCTTAGCTACTGGGGGTTGGACTGAAGCTTTCTTT. This sequence encodes CASSLATGGWTEAFF.

In regard to this clonotype: Sequence at one end of the junction differs from germline and may be a read error. The chain links TRBV9 to TRBJ2-1; possibly TRBD2 for D (6 bases). The germline V gene has CDR1 SGDLS and CDR2 YYNGEE. The CDR3 has 16 residues. The CDR3 here is CVSAEGLPGSYNEQFF. The CDR3, as DNA: TGTGTCAGCGCCGAGGGACTCCCCGGCTCCTACAATGAGCAGTTCTTC.

This chain uses TRBV15 with TRBJ2-2; D perhaps matches TRBD2 (5 bases). CDR1 is LNHNV, CDR2 YYDKDF, per germline (reference sequence). This CDR3 region has 11 residues. Trimming took 8 bases from V and 4 from J, leaving 5 bases between them. CDR3 in amino acids: CATEGTGELFF. The CDR3 DNA follows: TGTGCCACCGAGGGCACCGGGGAGCTGTTTTTT.